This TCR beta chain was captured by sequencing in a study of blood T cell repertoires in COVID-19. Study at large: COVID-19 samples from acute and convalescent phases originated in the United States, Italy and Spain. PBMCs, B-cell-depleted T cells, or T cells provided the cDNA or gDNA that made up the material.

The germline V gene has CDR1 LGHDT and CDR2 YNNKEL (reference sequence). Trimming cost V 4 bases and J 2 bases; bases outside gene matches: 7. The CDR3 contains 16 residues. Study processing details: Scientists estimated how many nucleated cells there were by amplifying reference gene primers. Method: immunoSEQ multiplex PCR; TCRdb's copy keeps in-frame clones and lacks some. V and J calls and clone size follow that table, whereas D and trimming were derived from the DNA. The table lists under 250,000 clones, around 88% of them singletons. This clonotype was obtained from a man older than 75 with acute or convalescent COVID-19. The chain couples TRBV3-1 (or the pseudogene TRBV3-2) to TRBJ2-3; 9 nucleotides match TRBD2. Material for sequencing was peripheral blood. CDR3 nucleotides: TGTGCCAGCAGCCCATTAGCGGGGGAGATCACAGATACGCAGTATTTT. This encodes CASSPLAGEITDTQYF.